A selection of T cell receptor beta chains follows, all from one sample in a study of cytomegalovirus exposure and HLA in healthy donors. Sequencing was performed with immunoSEQ multiplex PCR; in TCRdb, only in-frame clones are kept and a portion is missing. This table holds roughly 140,000 clones, 80% to 85% found once. The specimen sequenced was PBMCs. The receptors here all came from a female donor in good health and CMV-seronegative. Both conserved end residues are part of each CDR3. D genes are given only for firm matches. Clone size is stated in some rows and not others, as once, few, many or a class when expanded.

>TRBV15|.|TRBJ2-5|TRBD2
CATSRDASGAVGTQYF
TGTGCCACCAGCAGAGATGCTAGCGGAGCCGTAGGGACCCAGTACTTC
>TRBV28|few|TRBJ1-5|TRBD1
CASRNRGGNQPQHF
TGTGCCAGCAGGAACAGGGGGGGTAATCAGCCCCAGCATTTT
>TRBV7-2|few|TRBJ2-3|TRBD1
CASSPRQGRTDTQYF
TGTGCCAGCAGCCCACGACAGGGCCGCACAGATACGCAGTATTTT
>TRBV2|.|TRBJ2-1|.
CASTINEQFF
TGTGCCAGCACTATCAATGAGCAGTTCTTC
>TRBV18|.|TRBJ1-3|.
CASSPPRENGNTIYF
TGTGCCAGCTCACCACCCCGGGAAAATGGAAACACCATATATTTT
>TRBV7-2|.|TRBJ2-7|.
CASSVLYYEQYF
TGTGCCAGCAGCGTCTTATACTACGAGCAGTACTTC
>TRBV30|.|TRBJ1-4|.
CAWSRNRANEKLFF
TGTGCCTGGAGTAGGAACAGAGCTAATGAAAAACTGTTTTTT
>TRBV7-2|once|TRBJ1-1|.
CASSSASMLESTEAFF
TGTGCCAGCAGCTCCGCCTCGATGCTGGAGAGCACTGAAGCTTTCTTT
>TRBV27|.|TRBJ2-6|.
CASSMQGSGANVLTF
TGTGCCAGCAGTATGCAGGGTTCTGGGGCCAACGTCCTGACTTTC
>TRBV13|.|TRBJ2-7|.
CASSLAYEQYF
TGTGCCAGCAGCTTAGCTTACGAGCAGTACTTC
>TRBV6-5|once|TRBJ1-2|.
CASTPGKAYGYTF
TGTGCCAGCACTCCCGGGAAGGCCTATGGCTACACCTTC
>TRBV5-4|.|TRBJ1-5|TRBD1
CASSLGTGGQPQHF
TGTGCCAGCAGCTTGGGCACAGGGGGTCAGCCCCAGCATTTT
>TRBV7-9|.|TRBJ1-1|.
CASIKAGWGTEAFF
TGTGCCAGCATCAAGGCGGGTTGGGGCACTGAAGCTTTCTTT